These T cell receptor beta chains were read from a single sample in a study of response to subunit inactivated influenza vaccine. Via MiXCR, TCRdb re-called the RT-PCR reads, giving one row per CDR3 protein. In the table there are hundreds of thousands of distinct CDR3 sequences, about 14% of which are singletons. The input for sequencing was PBMCs from blood, taken around 15 days before vaccination. Receptor source: a man aged 50 to 60 who received an inactivated influenza vaccine. Each CDR3 is given with its conserved first and last residue. Each record gives: CDR3 length, J gene, V gene, CDR3 protein.

len: 14; j_gene: TRBJ1-1; v_gene: TRBV20-1; CDR3aa: CSARPGAGNTEAFF
len: 14; j_gene: TRBJ2-2; v_gene: TRBV6-2/TRBV6-3; CDR3aa: CASRQGLLTGELFF
len: 17; j_gene: TRBJ2-1; v_gene: TRBV12-3/TRBV12-4; CDR3aa: CASSPTPGLAGGDEQFF
len: 12; j_gene: TRBJ2-1; v_gene: TRBV25-1; CDR3aa: CASSESLDEQFF
len: 19; j_gene: TRBJ2-6; v_gene: TRBV18; CDR3aa: CASSPGLRYVLSGANILTF
len: 15; j_gene: TRBJ2-1; v_gene: TRBV4-1; CDR3aa: CASSQGGLIANEQFF
len: 17; j_gene: TRBJ1-1; v_gene: TRBV6-4; CDR3aa: CASSDSVSRWDGTEAFF
len: 12; j_gene: TRBJ2-1; v_gene: TRBV6-1; CDR3aa: CASTHGRNEQFF
len: 15; j_gene: TRBJ1-1; v_gene: TRBV11-2; CDR3aa: CASSPIQGRDTEAFF
len: 16; j_gene: TRBJ2-1; v_gene: TRBV5-1; CDR3aa: CASSLPSGGFYNEQFF
len: 15; j_gene: TRBJ1-4; v_gene: TRBV5-1; CDR3aa: CASSFGQGANEKLVF
len: 15; j_gene: TRBJ1-2; v_gene: TRBV5-5; CDR3aa: CASSFSTGTYYGYTF
len: 14; j_gene: TRBJ2-3; v_gene: TRBV7-8; CDR3aa: CASKPGLSPDTQYF
len: 14; j_gene: TRBJ2-7; v_gene: TRBV18; CDR3aa: CASSPGTPTYEQYF
len: 12; j_gene: TRBJ1-2; v_gene: TRBV28; CDR3aa: CASSLSPVGYTF
len: 20; j_gene: TRBJ2-1; v_gene: TRBV5-4; CDR3aa: CASSFGLLAGGPLTNNEQFF
len: 12; j_gene: TRBJ2-7; v_gene: TRBV20-1; CDR3aa: CSGRDSHYEQYF
len: 13; j_gene: TRBJ2-1; v_gene: TRBV19; CDR3aa: CASSQGTGNEQFF
len: 13; j_gene: TRBJ2-6; v_gene: TRBV30; CDR3aa: CAWSRSGANVLTF
len: 15; j_gene: TRBJ2-4; v_gene: TRBV4-1; CDR3aa: CASSRGQGTKNIQYF
len: 14; j_gene: TRBJ2-7; v_gene: TRBV27; CDR3aa: CASSFQADSYEQYF
len: 13; j_gene: TRBJ1-2; v_gene: TRBV2; CDR3aa: CASSPQAAYGYTF
len: 15; j_gene: TRBJ2-2; v_gene: TRBV12-3/TRBV12-4; CDR3aa: CASSADRLITGELFF
len: 14; j_gene: TRBJ2-1; v_gene: TRBV18; CDR3aa: CASSGDRNYNEQFF
len: 15; j_gene: TRBJ2-2; v_gene: TRBV11-2; CDR3aa: CASSLVRHTTGELFF
len: 13; j_gene: TRBJ2-1; v_gene: TRBV4-3; CDR3aa: CASSPVLGTEQFF
len: 16; j_gene: TRBJ2-2; v_gene: TRBV7-2; CDR3aa: CASRQEGRTNTGELFF
len: 13; j_gene: TRBJ1-5; v_gene: TRBV6-2/TRBV6-3; CDR3aa: CASRDRLNQPQHF